Listed below are T cell receptor beta chains from one sample, sequenced in a study of cytomegalovirus exposure and HLA in healthy donors. Assay: immunoSEQ multiplex PCR; the TCRdb copy retains only in-frame clones and omits some. The table lists roughly 64,000 clones. Sequenced material: PBMCs. The source of these receptors is a young woman in good health and CMV-seronegative. CDR3s include the opening cysteine and the closing phenylalanine or tryptophan. A D gene is named only where the DNA matches it firmly.

J gene: TRBJ1-4; D gene: -; V gene: TRBV6-5; CDR3 protein: CASTKRGGVWEKLFF; CDR3 DNA: TGTGCCAGCACCAAGAGGGGAGGGGTGTGGGAAAAACTGTTTTTT
J gene: TRBJ1-2; D gene: -; V gene: TRBV7-9; CDR3 protein: CASSLSIQGDGYTF; CDR3 DNA: TGTGCCAGCAGCTTAAGTATACAGGGTGATGGCTACACCTTC
J gene: TRBJ1-2; D gene: -; V gene: TRBV15; CDR3 protein: CATSRERRDGYTF; CDR3 DNA: TGTGCCACCAGCAGAGAGAGGCGGGATGGCTACACCTTC
J gene: TRBJ1-2; D gene: -; V gene: TRBV6-6; CDR3 protein: CASTDRSQGDYGYTF; CDR3 DNA: TGTGCCAGCACTGACCGGAGCCAGGGTGACTATGGCTACACCTTC
J gene: TRBJ2-7; D gene: -; V gene: TRBV4-1; CDR3 protein: CASSPLGAGPEQYF; CDR3 DNA: TGCGCCAGCAGCCCCCTTGGCGCGGGTCCGGAGCAGTACTTC
J gene: TRBJ2-3; D gene: -; V gene: TRBV29-1; CDR3 protein: CSVDVSGQYTDTQYF; CDR3 DNA: TGCAGCGTTGACGTTAGTGGACAGTACACAGATACGCAGTATTTT
J gene: TRBJ1-5; D gene: TRBD1; V gene: TRBV10-2; CDR3 protein: CASRRAGDSGNQPQHF; CDR3 DNA: TGCGCCAGCAGGCGGGCAGGGGACAGCGGCAATCAGCCCCAGCATTTT
J gene: TRBJ2-1; D gene: TRBD2; V gene: TRBV6-5; CDR3 protein: CASSYAGDYNEQFF; CDR3 DNA: TGTGCCAGCAGTTACGCGGGGGACTACAATGAGCAGTTCTTC
J gene: TRBJ2-1; D gene: TRBD2; V gene: TRBV2; CDR3 protein: CASSTDAGGQVYNEQFF; CDR3 DNA: TGTGCCAGCAGTACGGACGCGGGGGGGCAGGTCTACAATGAGCAGTTCTTC
J gene: TRBJ2-5; D gene: -; V gene: TRBV30; CDR3 protein: CAWSVGEKETQYF; CDR3 DNA: TGTGCCTGGAGTGTAGGAGAGAAAGAGACCCAGTACTTC
J gene: TRBJ1-3; D gene: TRBD1; V gene: TRBV9; CDR3 protein: CASSTKGQSISGNTIYF; CDR3 DNA: TGTGCCAGCAGCACCAAGGGACAGTCCATCTCTGGAAACACCATATATTTT
J gene: TRBJ1-5; D gene: TRBD1; V gene: TRBV2; CDR3 protein: CASNRGSNQPQHF; CDR3 DNA: TGTGCCAGCAACAGGGGGAGCAATCAGCCCCAGCATTTT
J gene: TRBJ2-1; D gene: -; V gene: TRBV6-4; CDR3 protein: CASSDSASASYNEQFF; CDR3 DNA: TGTGCCAGCAGTGACTCGGCTAGCGCGTCCTACAATGAGCAGTTCTTC
J gene: TRBJ1-1; D gene: TRBD1; V gene: TRBV29-1; CDR3 protein: CSVSDRGGTEAFF; CDR3 DNA: TGCAGCGTTTCAGACAGGGGCGGCACTGAAGCTTTCTTT
J gene: TRBJ1-4; D gene: -; V gene: TRBV5-1; CDR3 protein: CASSLARGHEKLFF; CDR3 DNA: TGCGCCAGCAGCTTAGCCCGAGGTCATGAAAAACTGTTTTTT
J gene: TRBJ1-2; D gene: -; V gene: TRBV5-4; CDR3 protein: CASSPDQQGYGYTF; CDR3 DNA: TGTGCCAGCAGCCCAGACCAGCAGGGGTATGGCTACACCTTC
J gene: TRBJ1-4; D gene: -; V gene: TRBV20-1; CDR3 protein: CSAPTKGKLFF; CDR3 DNA: TGCAGTGCGCCCACAAAGGGGAAACTGTTTTTT
J gene: TRBJ1-2; D gene: -; V gene: TRBV6-1; CDR3 protein: CASSAPRGGDTF; CDR3 DNA: TGTGCCAGCAGTGCCCCGCGGGGGGGGGACACCTTC
J gene: TRBJ2-1; D gene: TRBD2; V gene: TRBV5-1; CDR3 protein: CASSLLREGTFF; CDR3 DNA: TGCGCCAGCAGCTTGCTACGGGAGGGTACGTTCTTC
J gene: TRBJ2-7; D gene: -; V gene: TRBV30; CDR3 protein: CAWNRRVTYEQYF; CDR3 DNA: TGTGCCTGGAACCGGAGGGTAACCTACGAGCAGTACTTC
J gene: TRBJ1-1; D gene: -; V gene: TRBV18; CDR3 protein: CASSPGIPAEAFF; CDR3 DNA: TGTGCCAGCTCACCAGGTATTCCAGCTGAAGCTTTCTTT
J gene: TRBJ2-1; D gene: TRBD1; V gene: TRBV25-1; CDR3 protein: CASSSGGTQGADEQFF; CDR3 DNA: TGTGCCAGCAGCTCCGGGGGTACACAGGGGGCTGATGAGCAGTTCTTC
J gene: TRBJ1-1; D gene: -; V gene: TRBV14; CDR3 protein: CASSQERGFLDTEAFF; CDR3 DNA: TGTGCCAGCAGCCAAGAGAGAGGCTTCTTGGACACTGAAGCTTTCTTT
J gene: TRBJ1-2; D gene: TRBD1; V gene: TRBV5-1; CDR3 protein: CASSPSGGGGYGYTF; CDR3 DNA: TGCGCCAGCAGCCCGTCAGGGGGAGGAGGCTATGGCTACACCTTC
J gene: TRBJ2-7; D gene: -; V gene: TRBV6-6; CDR3 protein: CASSYPRQGLNYEQYF; CDR3 DNA: TGTGCCAGCAGTTACCCGAGGCAGGGCCTAAACTACGAGCAGTACTTC
J gene: TRBJ1-4; D gene: TRBD1; V gene: TRBV29-1; CDR3 protein: CSASRDSSTNEKLFF; CDR3 DNA: TGCAGCGCAAGCCGGGACAGCTCAACTAATGAAAAACTGTTTTTT
J gene: TRBJ1-6; D gene: TRBD1; V gene: TRBV7-3; CDR3 protein: CASSYGTGGRSPLHF; CDR3 DNA: TGTGCCAGCAGCTACGGGACAGGGGGCCGGTCACCCCTCCACTTT